One sample yielded the 13 T cell receptor beta chains listed below, sequenced in a study of cytomegalovirus exposure and HLA in healthy donors. PCR used 60 Vbeta primers and 13 Jbeta primers. TCRdb keeps only in-frame clones here, not all; method: immunoSEQ multiplex PCR. The sample holds about 180,000 clones, just over 70% seen once. Specimen: PBMCs. The source of these receptors is a human donor in good health.

The V gene is TRBV12-5, the J gene TRBJ2-7; 7 bases agree with TRBD1. J lost 3 bases, V lost 6 bases, and 5 bases had no gene match. From germline, CDR1 is LGHNT and CDR2 FRNRAP. This CDR3 contains 13 residues. CDR3 region: CASGRQGDYEQYF. For the CDR3, the DNA is TGTGCTAGTGGCAGACAGGGCGACTACGAGCAGTACTTC.

The chain recombines TRBV7-2 with TRBJ1-4, with 7 bases identical to TRBD1. CDR3 size: 15 residues. Looked up from germline, CDR1 is SGHTA and CDR2 is FQGNSA. V lost 5 bases and J lost 8; bases outside the gene matches: 11. CDR3 bases: TGTGCCAGCAGCGAATCCGGGACAGAGGCCGAAAAACTGTTTTTT. Residues: CASSESGTEAEKLFF.

The genes are TRBV5-1 and TRBJ1-4; D is uncertain. There are 15 residues in the CDR3. From germline, CDR1 is SGHRS and CDR2 YFSETQ. Trimming removed 2 bases from V and 1 base from J, with 9 bases in between. The CDR3 DNA reads TGCGCCAGCAGCTTTGGCCGCAGAACTAATGAAAAACTGTTTTTT. Protein: CASSFGRRTNEKLFF.

This chain joins TRBV15 and TRBJ1-3; 9 positions agree with TRBD1. The CDR3 spans 17 residues. Germline CDR1 is LNHNV and CDR2 is YYDKDF (reference sequence). V lost 2 bases and J lost 3; bases outside the gene matches: 8. This chain's CDR3 is CATSRPTGGLGGNTIYF. For the CDR3, the DNA is TGTGCCACCAGCAGACCAACAGGGGGCTTGGGTGGAAACACCATATATTTT.

This clone was picked up one time. The chain carries TRBV7-6 and TRBJ2-1, with TRBD1 matching 9 bases. Per germline, CDR1 SGHVS and CDR2 FNYEAQ. V gave up 6 bases and J gave up 10 bases; unmatched junction bases: 19. The CDR3 loop spans 17 amino acids. The CDR3 DNA is TGTGCCAGCAGGCGGGACAGGGACCCCATTTTTTTATCGGAGCAGTTCTTC. It encodes CASRRDRDPIFLSEQFF.

Points on this clone: A junction boundary mismatches the germline segment, possibly from a read error. V gene TRBV7-7 combines with J gene TRBJ2-2; 10 nucleotides align to TRBD2. The germline CDR1 and CDR2 sequences are SSHAT and FNYEAQ (reference sequence). The length of the CDR3 is 16 residues. The CDR3 spells CASSPLAGGNTGELFF. CDR3 bases: TGTGCTAGCAGCCCCTTAGCGGGGGGGAACACCGGGGAGCTGTTTTTT.

V gene TRBV19 combines with J gene TRBJ1-5, with 8 bases fitting TRBD1. Germline assignment: CDR1 LNHDA and CDR2 SQIVND (reference sequence). The CDR3 extends over 14 amino acids. With 3 bases clipped from V and 3 bases from J, the junction kept 1 base outside the gene matches. In DNA form, the CDR3 reads TGTGCCAGTAGTATGCAGGGGGCCAATCAGCCCCAGCATTTT. Protein sequence: CASSMQGANQPQHF.

The chain uses TRBV27 and TRBJ1-2; 12 bases match TRBD1. V lost 2 bases and J lost 8; bases outside the gene matches: 0. There are 13 residues in the CDR3. Germline CDR1 is MNHEY and CDR2 is SMNVEV (reference sequence). This chain's CDR3 is CASSLGTGGGYTF. The CDR3 nucleotides read TGTGCCAGCAGTTTAGGGACAGGGGGCGGCTACACCTTC.

V usage is TRBV11-3 and J usage is TRBJ2-5, with TRBD2 as a possible D gene (5 bases). The CDR3 loop spans 13 amino acids. Deletions cut 1 base from V and 5 bases from J, with 8 bases between. The germline CDR1 and CDR2 sequences are SGHNT and YENEEA. CDR3 DNA sequence: TGTGCCAGCAGCTTAGGCGGGTTTGAGACCCAGTACTTC. It is translated as CASSLGGFETQYF.

The CDR3, as DNA: TGCAGCGTTGATGTCTTCCGGGGCACAGATACGCAGTATTTT. The encoded protein is CSVDVFRGTDTQYF. The chain employs TRBV29-1 and TRBJ2-3; D gene uncertain. The CDR3 has 14 residues. V was clipped by 3 bases and J by 1 base, with 11 bases between them. Germline-derived CDR1 and CDR2 are SQVTM and ANQGSEA.

Only one count was recorded for this clone. The rearrangement uses TRBV6-1 and TRBJ2-5, with TRBD2 matching 8 bases. CDR1 is MNHNS and CDR2 is SASEGT in the germline V gene. The CDR3 runs to 15 residues. With V trimmed by 2 bases and J by 2 bases, 4 bases remained unmatched. This chain's CDR3 is CASSELAGVQETQYF. The CDR3 DNA reads TGTGCCAGCAGTGAACTAGCGGGCGTTCAAGAGACCCAGTACTTC.

This clone was seen a few times. V is TRBV4-2 and J is TRBJ2-7, with a possible D match to TRBD1 (5 bases). Trimming took off 0 bases at V and 6 bases at J, with 18 bases between the two ends. The CDR3 totals 16 residues. The V gene's germline CDR1 is LGHNA and CDR2 YNFKEQ. In DNA, the CDR3 is TGTGCCAGCAGCCAAGAAAGTCGGCAGGGAATTGGCGAGCAGTACTTC. Translation: CASSQESRQGIGEQYF.

The rearrangement links TRBV4-1 to TRBJ2-7; D perhaps matches TRBD2 (5 bases). Trimming pared 1 base from V and 5 bases from J, leaving 18 bases between. This CDR3 is built from 16 residues. The germline V gene encodes CDR1 MGHRA and CDR2 YSYEKL. The CDR3 protein is CASSQVFGLTDDEQYF. CDR3 nucleotide sequence: TGCGCCAGCAGCCAAGTCTTTGGACTTACGGATGACGAGCAGTACTTC.